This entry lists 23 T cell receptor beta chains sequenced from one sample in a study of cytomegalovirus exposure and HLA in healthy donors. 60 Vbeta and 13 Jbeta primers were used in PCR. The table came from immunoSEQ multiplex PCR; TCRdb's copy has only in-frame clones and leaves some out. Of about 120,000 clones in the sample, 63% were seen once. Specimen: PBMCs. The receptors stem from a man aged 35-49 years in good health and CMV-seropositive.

The CDR3 sequence is CASSPKTGRHEKLFF. Written as DNA, the CDR3 is TGTGCCAGCAGTCCCAAGACAGGGCGGCATGAAAAACTGTTTTTT. The J gene is TRBJ1-4, the V gene TRBV27, with 7 bases lining up with TRBD1. The CDR3 extends over 15 amino acids. V lost 5 bases, J lost 6 bases, and 9 bases stayed unmatched. Germline CDR1 is MNHEY and CDR2 is SMNVEV (reference sequence).

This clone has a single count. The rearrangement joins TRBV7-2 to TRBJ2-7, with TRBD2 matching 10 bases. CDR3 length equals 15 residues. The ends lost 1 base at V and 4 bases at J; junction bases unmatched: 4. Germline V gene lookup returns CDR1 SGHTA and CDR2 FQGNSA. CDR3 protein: CASSLVASGSYEQYF. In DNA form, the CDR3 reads TGTGCCAGCAGCTTAGTGGCTAGCGGGAGTTACGAGCAGTACTTC.

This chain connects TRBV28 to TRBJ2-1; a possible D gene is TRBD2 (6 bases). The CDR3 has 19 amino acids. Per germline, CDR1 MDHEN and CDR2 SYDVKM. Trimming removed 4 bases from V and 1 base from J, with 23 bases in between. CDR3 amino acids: CASSSYGGWGRGSYNEQFF. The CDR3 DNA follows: TGTGCCAGCAGTTCTTATGGGGGGTGGGGACGGGGATCCTACAATGAGCAGTTCTTC.

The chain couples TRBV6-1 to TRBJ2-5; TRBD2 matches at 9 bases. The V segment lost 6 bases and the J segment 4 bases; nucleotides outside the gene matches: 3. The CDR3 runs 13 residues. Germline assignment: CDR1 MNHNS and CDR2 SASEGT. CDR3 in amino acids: CASRPAGGETQYF. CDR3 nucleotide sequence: TGTGCCAGCAGACCAGCGGGAGGAGAGACCCAGTACTTC.

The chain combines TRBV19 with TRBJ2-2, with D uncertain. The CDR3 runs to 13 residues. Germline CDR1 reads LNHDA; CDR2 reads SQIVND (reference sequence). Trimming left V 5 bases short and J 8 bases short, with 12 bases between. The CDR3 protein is CASSPRSSGELFF. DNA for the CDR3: TGTGCCAGTAGTCCCCGGTCTAGTGGGGAGCTGTTTTTT.

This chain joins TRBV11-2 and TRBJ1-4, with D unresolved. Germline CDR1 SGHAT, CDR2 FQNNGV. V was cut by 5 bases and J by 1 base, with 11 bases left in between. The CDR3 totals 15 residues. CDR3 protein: CASSARHGTNEKLFF. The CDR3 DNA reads TGTGCCAGCAGCGCCCGACACGGAACTAATGAAAAACTGTTTTTT. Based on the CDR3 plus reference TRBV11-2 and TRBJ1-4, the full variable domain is EAGVAQSPRYKIIEKRQSVAFWCNPISGHATLYWYQQILGQGPKLLIQFQNNGVVDDSQLPKDRFSAERLKGVDSTLKIQPAKLEDSAVYLCASSARHGTNEKLFFGSGTQLSVL.

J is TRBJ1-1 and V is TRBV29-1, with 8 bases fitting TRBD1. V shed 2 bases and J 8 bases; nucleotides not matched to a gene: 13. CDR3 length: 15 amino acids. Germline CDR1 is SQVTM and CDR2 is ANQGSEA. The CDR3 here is CSVENGRDRGREAFF. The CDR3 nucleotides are TGCAGCGTTGAAAACGGCCGCGACAGGGGACGAGAAGCTTTCTTT.

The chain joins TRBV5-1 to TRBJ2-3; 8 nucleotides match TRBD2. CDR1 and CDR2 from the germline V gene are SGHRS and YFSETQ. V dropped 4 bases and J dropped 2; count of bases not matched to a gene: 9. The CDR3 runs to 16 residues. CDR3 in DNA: TGCGCCAGCAGCCTCGGGACTAGGGGGTTCACAGATACGCAGTATTTT. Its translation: CASSLGTRGFTDTQYF.

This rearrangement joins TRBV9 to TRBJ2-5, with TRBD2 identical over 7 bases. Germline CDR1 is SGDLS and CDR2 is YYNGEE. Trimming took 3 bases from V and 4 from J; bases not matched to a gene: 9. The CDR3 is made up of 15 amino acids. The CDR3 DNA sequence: TGTGCCAGCAGCGCGAACCCTGGGGGGGGAGAGACCCAGTACTTC. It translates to CASSANPGGGETQYF.

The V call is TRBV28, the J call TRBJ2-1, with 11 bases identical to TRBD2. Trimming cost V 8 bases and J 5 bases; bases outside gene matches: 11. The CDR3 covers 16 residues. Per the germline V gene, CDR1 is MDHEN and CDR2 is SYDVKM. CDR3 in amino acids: CASSYSGTSGHNEQFF. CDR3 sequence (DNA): TGTGCCAGCTCCTACTCCGGGACTAGCGGCCACAATGAGCAGTTCTTC.

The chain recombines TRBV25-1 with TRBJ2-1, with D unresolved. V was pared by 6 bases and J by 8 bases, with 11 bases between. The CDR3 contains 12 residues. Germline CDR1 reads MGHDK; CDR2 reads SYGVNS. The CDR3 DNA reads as TGTGCCAGCAGCCTCGCCCGCGATGAGCAGTTCTTC. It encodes CASSLARDEQFF.

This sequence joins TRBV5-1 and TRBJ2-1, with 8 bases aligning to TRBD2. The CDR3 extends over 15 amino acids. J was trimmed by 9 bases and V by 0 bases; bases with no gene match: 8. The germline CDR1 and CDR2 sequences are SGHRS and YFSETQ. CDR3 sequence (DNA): TGCGCCAGCAGCTTGGGAGCGGGAGAGGGCGGTGAGCAGTTCTTC. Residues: CASSLGAGEGGEQFF.

As DNA, the CDR3 is TGTGCCAGCAAACACGGGACTAGCGGAGAGTACGAGCAGTACTTC. Translating gives CASKHGTSGEYEQYF. This chain uses TRBV6-4 with TRBJ2-7; 11 positions agree with TRBD2. CDR1 and CDR2 (germline): MRHNA, SNTAGT. The CDR3 sequence is 15 residues long. Trimming took 7 bases from V and 4 from J; bases not matched to a gene: 9.

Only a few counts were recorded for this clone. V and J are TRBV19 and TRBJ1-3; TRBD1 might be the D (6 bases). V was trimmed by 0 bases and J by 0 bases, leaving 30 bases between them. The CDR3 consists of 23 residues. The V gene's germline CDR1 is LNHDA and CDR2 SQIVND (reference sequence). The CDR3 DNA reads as TGTGCCAGTAGTATAGATCTATGGGGGCAAGCGGCTAAAGTTAGGGGCTCTGGAAACACCATATATTTT. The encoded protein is CASSIDLWGQAAKVRGSGNTIYF. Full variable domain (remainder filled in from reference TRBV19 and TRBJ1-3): DGGITQSPKYLFRKEGQNVTLSCEQNLNHDAMYWYRQDPGQGLRLIYYSQIVNDFQKGDIAEGYSVSREKKESFPLTVTSAQKNPTAFYLCASSIDLWGQAAKVRGSGNTIYFGEGSWLTVV.

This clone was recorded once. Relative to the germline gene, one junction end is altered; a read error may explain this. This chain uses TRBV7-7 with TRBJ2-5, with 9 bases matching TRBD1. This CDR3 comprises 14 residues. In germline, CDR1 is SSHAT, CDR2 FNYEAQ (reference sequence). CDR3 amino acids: CASSPTGGYETQYF. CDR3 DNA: TGTGCTAGCAGCCCGACAGGGGGGTATGAGACCCAGTACTTC.

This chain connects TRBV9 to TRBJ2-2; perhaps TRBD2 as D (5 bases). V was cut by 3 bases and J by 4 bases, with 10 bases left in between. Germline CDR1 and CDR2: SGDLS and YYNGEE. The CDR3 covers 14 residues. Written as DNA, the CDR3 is TGTGCCAGCAGCGCCGAACTAGGCACCGGGGAGCTGTTTTTT. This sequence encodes CASSAELGTGELFF.

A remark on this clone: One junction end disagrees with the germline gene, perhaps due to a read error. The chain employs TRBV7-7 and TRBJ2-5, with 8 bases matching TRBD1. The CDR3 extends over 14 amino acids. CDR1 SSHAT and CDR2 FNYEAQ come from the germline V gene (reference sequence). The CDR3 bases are TGTGCTAGCAGCTTCGGACAGGGACAAGAGACCCAGTACTTC. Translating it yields CASSFGQGQETQYF. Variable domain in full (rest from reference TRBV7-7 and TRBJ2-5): GAGVSQSPRYKVTKRGQDVTLRCDPISSHATLYWYQQALGQGPEFLTYFNYEAQPDKSGLPSDRFSAERPEGSISTLTIQRTEQRDSAMYRCASSFGQGQETQYFGPGTRLLVL.

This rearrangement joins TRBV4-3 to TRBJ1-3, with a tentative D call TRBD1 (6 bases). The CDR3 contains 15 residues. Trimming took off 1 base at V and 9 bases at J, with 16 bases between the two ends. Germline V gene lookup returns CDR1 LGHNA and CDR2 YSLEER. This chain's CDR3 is CASSQAGQGISTIYF. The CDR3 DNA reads TGCGCCAGCAGCCAAGCCGGGCAGGGGATAAGCACCATATATTTT.

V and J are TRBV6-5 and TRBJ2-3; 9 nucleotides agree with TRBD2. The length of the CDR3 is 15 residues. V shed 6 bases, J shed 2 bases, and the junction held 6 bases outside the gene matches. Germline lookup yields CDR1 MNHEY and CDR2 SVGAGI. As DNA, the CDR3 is TGTGCCAGCAGACTTAGCGGGGGAAACACAGATACGCAGTATTTT. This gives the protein CASRLSGGNTDTQYF.

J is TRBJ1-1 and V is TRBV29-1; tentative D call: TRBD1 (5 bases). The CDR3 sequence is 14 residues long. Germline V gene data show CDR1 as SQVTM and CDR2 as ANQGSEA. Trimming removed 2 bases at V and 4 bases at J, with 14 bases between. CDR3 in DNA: TGCAGCGTTGAAAAGGGGTCCATTGGCACTGAAGCTTTCTTT. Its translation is CSVEKGSIGTEAFF.

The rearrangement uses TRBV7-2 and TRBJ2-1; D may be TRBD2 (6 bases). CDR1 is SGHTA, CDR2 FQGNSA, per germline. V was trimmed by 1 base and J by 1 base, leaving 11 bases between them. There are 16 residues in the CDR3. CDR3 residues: CASSLDGSGSYNEQFF. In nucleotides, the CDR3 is TGTGCCAGCAGCTTAGACGGGAGCGGGTCCTACAATGAGCAGTTCTTC.

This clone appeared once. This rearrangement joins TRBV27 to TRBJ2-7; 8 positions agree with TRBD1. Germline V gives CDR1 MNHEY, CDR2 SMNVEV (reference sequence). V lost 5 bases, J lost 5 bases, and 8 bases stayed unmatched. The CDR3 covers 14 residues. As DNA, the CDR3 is TGTGCCAGCAGTCTGGACAGGGTGCCCCACGAGCAGTACTTC. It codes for CASSLDRVPHEQYF.

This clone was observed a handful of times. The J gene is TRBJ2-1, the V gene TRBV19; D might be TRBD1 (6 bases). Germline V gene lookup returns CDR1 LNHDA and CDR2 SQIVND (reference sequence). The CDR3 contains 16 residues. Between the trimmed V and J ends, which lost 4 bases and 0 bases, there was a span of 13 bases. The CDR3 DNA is TGTGCCAGTAGTACCCGGACAGCGAGCTCCTACAATGAGCAGTTCTTC. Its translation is CASSTRTASSYNEQFF.